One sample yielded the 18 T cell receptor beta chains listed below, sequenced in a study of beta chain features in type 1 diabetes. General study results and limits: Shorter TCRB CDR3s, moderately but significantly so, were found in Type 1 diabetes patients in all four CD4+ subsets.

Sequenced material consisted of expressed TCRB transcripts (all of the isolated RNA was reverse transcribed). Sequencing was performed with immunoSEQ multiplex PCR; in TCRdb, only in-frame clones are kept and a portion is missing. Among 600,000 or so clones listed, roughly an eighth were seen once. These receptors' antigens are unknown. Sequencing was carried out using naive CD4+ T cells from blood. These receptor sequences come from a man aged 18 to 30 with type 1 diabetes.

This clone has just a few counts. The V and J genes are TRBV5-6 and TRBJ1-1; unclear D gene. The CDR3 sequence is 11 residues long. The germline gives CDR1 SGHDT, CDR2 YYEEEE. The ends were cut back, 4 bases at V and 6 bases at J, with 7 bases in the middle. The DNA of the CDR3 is TGTGCCAGCAGCAGGGAGGCTGAAGCTTTCTTT. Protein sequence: CASSREAEAFF.

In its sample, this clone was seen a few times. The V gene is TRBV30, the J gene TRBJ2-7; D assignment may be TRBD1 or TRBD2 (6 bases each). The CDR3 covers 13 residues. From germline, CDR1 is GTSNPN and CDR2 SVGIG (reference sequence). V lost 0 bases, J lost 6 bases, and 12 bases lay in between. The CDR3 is CAWSVSGAGEQYF. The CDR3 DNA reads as TGTGCCTGGAGTGTATCGGGGGCTGGCGAGCAGTACTTC.

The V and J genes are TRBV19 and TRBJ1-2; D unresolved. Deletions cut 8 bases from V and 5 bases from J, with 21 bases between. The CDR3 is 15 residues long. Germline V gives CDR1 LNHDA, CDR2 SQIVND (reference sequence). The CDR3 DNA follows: TGTGCCAGTGCTTCCACCGGATCCTCTACTTATGGCTACACCTTC. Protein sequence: CASASTGSSTYGYTF.

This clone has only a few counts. The CDR3 bases are TGTGCCAGCTCACCTACTAGCGGGATTAAAGAGCAGTACTTC. Residues: CASSPTSGIKEQYF. The V gene is TRBV18, the J gene TRBJ2-7; TRBD2 matches 10 bases. This CDR3 comprises 14 residues. CDR1 is KGHSH and CDR2 is LQKENI in the germline V gene. The V gene end was trimmed by 3 bases and the J gene end by 7 bases; junction bases not matched to a gene: 6. The whole variable domain, remainder taken from reference TRBV18 and TRBJ2-7, is NAGVMQNPRHLVRRRGQEARLRCSPMKGHSHVYWYRQLPEEGLKFMVYLQKENIIDESGMPKERFSAEFPKEGPSILRIQQVVRGDSAAYFCASSPTSGIKEQYFGPGTRLTVT.

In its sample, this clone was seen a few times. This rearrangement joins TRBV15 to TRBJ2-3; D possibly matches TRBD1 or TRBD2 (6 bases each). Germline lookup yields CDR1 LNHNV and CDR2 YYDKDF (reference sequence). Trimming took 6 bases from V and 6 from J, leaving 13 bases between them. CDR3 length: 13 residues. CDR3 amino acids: CATRGSGADTQYF. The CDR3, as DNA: TGTGCCACCAGGGGGTCGGGGGCGGATACGCAGTATTTT.

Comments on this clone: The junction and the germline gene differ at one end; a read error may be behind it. In nucleotides, the CDR3 is TGTGCCAGCAGCGTCTCCTCTCTGCGGGACAGATCCTTCGAGCAGTACTTC. Protein product: CASSVSSLRDRSFEQYF. This chain links TRBV9 with TRBJ2-7, with a weak D call TRBD1 (7 bases). Germline CDR1 reads SGDLS; CDR2 reads YYNGEE. CDR3 length: 17 amino acids.

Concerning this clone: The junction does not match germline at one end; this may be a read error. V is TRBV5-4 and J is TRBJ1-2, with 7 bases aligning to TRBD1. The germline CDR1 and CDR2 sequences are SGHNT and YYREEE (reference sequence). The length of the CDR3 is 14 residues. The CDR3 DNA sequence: TGCGCCAGCAGCCAAGAACAGGGGCGTCGTGGCTACACCTTC. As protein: CASSQEQGRRGYTF.

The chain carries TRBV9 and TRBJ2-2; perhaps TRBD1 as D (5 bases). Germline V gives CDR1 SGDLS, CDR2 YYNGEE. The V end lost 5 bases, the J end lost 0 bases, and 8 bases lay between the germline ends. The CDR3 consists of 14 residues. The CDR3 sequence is CASSRTTNTGELFF. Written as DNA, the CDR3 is TGTGCCAGCAGTAGGACAACGAACACCGGGGAGCTGTTTTTT.

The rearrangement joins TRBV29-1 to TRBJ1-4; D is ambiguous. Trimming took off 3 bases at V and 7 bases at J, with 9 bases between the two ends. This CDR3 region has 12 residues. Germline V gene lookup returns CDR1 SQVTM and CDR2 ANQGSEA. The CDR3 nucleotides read TGCAGCGTTGACACGATAGGTGAAAAACTGTTTTTT. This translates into CSVDTIGEKLFF.

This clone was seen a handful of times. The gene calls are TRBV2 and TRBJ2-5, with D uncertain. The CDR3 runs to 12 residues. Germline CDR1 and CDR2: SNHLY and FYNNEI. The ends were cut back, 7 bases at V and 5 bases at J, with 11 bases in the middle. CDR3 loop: CASTASGETQYF. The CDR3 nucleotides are TGTGCCAGCACGGCTTCTGGGGAGACCCAGTACTTC.

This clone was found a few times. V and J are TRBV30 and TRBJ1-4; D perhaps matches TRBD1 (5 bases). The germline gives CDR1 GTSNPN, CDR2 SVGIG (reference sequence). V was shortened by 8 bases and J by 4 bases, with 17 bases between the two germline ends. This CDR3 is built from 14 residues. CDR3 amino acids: CAGDVGPINEKLFF. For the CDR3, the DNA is TGTGCCGGGGACGTAGGCCCCATTAATGAAAAACTGTTTTTT. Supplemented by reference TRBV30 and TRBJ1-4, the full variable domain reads SQTIHQWPATLVQPVGSPLSLECTVEGTSNPNLYWYRQAAGRGLQLLFYSVGIGQISSEVPQNLSASRPQDRQFILSSKKLLLSDSGFYLCAGDVGPINEKLFFGSGTQLSVL.

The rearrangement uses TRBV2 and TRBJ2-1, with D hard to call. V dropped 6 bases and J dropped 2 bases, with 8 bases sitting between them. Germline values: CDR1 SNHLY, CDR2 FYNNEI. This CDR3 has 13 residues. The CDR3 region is CASSRDTYNEQFF. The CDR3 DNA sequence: TGTGCCAGCAGCCGTGACACCTACAATGAGCAGTTCTTC.

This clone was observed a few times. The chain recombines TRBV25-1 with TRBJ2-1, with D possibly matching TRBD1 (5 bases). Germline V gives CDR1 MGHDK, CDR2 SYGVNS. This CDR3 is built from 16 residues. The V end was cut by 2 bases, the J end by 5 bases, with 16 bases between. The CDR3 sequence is CASSEAGARGHNEQFF. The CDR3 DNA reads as TGTGCCAGCAGTGAAGCTGGGGCAAGGGGTCACAATGAGCAGTTCTTC.

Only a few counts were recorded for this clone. CDR3 region: CASSGTGGGRGNTIYF. The DNA for the CDR3 is TGTGCCAGCTCCGGGACAGGGGGCGGCCGTGGAAACACCATATATTTT. V usage is TRBV2 and J usage is TRBJ1-3, with 12 bases fitting TRBD1. The CDR3 has 16 amino acids. V dropped 8 bases and J dropped 3; count of bases not matched to a gene: 8. Germline V CDR1 and CDR2: SNHLY, FYNNEI.

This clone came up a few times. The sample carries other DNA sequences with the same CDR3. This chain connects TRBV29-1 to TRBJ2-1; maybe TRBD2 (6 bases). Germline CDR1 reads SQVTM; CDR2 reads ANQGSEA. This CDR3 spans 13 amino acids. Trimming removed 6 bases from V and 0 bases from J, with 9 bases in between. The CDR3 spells CSVAGSSYNEQFF. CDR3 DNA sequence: TGCAGCGTGGCGGGGAGCTCCTACAATGAGCAGTTCTTC.

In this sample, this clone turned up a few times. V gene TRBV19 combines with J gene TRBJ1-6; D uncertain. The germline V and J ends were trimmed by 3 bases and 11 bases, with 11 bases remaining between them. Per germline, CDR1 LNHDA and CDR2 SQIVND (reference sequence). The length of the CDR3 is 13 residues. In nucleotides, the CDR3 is TGTGCCAGTAGTATTTCAGCCTCCCCACCCCTCCACTTT. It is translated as CASSISASPPLHF.

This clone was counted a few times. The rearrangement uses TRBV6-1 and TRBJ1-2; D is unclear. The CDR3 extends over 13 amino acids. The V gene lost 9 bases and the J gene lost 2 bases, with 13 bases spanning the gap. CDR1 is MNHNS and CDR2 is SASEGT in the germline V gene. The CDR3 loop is CASSTGKNYGYTF. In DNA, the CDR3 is TGTGCCAGTTCTACGGGAAAGAACTATGGCTACACCTTC.

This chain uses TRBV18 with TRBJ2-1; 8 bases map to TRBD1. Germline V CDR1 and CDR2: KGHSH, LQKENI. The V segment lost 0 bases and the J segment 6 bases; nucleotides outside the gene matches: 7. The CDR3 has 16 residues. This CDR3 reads CASSPPSGQGANEQFF. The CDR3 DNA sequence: TGTGCCAGCTCACCACCTTCCGGACAGGGTGCCAATGAGCAGTTCTTC.